Here is one T cell receptor beta chain with its context. Produced via immunoSEQ multiplex PCR; TCRdb's table is partial and in-frame only. The table lists some 1 million clones, approximately 70% of them singletons, with around 1.4% in the top ten. The source of the sample is a study of shared clonotypes between healthy human individuals. The germline V and J ends were trimmed by 7 bases and 7 bases, with 14 bases remaining between them. The CDR3 consists of 13 residues. Per germline, CDR1 MNHNY and CDR2 SVGAGI (reference sequence). The specimen sequenced was memory CD4+ T cells sorted from blood. Subset defined: CD45RA-negative fraction. This chain uses TRBV6-6 with TRBJ1-5; no reliable D call. The TCR originated in a young man in good health. The CDR3 DNA reads as TGTGCCAGCACCAAATTGCAGGACCAGCCCCAGCATTTT. Translation gives CASTKLQDQPQHF.